One and the same sample provided the 10 T cell receptor beta chains below, sequenced in a study of long-term antiretroviral therapy in people with HIV. Investigators performed immunoSEQ version v3.0 at survey level. Using immunoSEQ multiplex PCR, the repertoire was profiled, and TCRdb retains in-frame clones only, with some absent. Found here are about 28,000 clones, roughly 89% of them singletons; the top ten hold about 6.4%. This specimen consisted of unsorted PBMCs, obtained 0.4 years after starting antiretroviral therapy. These receptors were collected from a man between 18 and 29 years old with HIV.

The chain joins TRBV7-9 to TRBJ1-2; D unresolved. Germline loops: CDR1 SEHNR, CDR2 FQNEAQ (reference sequence). Trimming took off 1 base at V and 5 bases at J, with 11 bases between the two ends. The CDR3 extends over 14 amino acids. Written as DNA, the CDR3 is TGTGCCAGCAGCTTAGAAAGGCAGATTTATGGCTACACCTTC. Translating gives CASSLERQIYGYTF.

This rearrangement joins TRBV19 to TRBJ2-1, with D unresolved. Germline V gives CDR1 LNHDA, CDR2 SQIVND (reference sequence). CDR3 length equals 16 residues. The ends were cut back, 3 bases at V and 2 bases at J, with 14 bases in the middle. The CDR3: CASSIKGRSPYNEQFF. CDR3 sequence (DNA): TGTGCCAGTAGTATCAAAGGGCGCTCCCCCTACAATGAGCAGTTCTTC.

This clone is classed as medium-sized (0.01 to 0.1%). The V call is TRBV19, the J call TRBJ1-1, with no clear D. Per germline, CDR1 LNHDA and CDR2 SQIVND (reference sequence). This CDR3 region has 14 residues. V was trimmed by 4 bases and J by 2 bases, leaving 11 bases between them. CDR3 in DNA: TGTGCCAGTAGTAGATTCACATTTAACACTGAAGCTTTCTTT. Residues: CASSRFTFNTEAFF.

This chain joins TRBV27 and TRBJ2-6; D unresolved. The CDR3 contains 15 residues. CDR1 and CDR2 (germline): MNHEY, SMNVEV (reference sequence). Trimming removed 4 bases at V and 0 bases at J, with 7 bases between. The CDR3 reads CASSSGVSGANVLTF. The DNA of the CDR3 is TGTGCCAGCAGTTCCGGAGTCTCTGGGGCCAACGTCCTGACTTTC.

The chain has TRBV19 and TRBJ2-1, with 7 bases aligning to TRBD1. V was pared by 1 base and J by 10 bases, with 7 bases of the junction left unmatched. The CDR3 has 14 residues. Germline values: CDR1 LNHDA, CDR2 SQIVND (reference sequence). The CDR3 DNA is TGTGCCAGTAGTATAGTTAACAGGGGAATAGAGCAGTTCTTC. Protein: CASSIVNRGIEQFF. Looking up the rest from reference TRBV19 and TRBJ2-1 gives the full variable domain: DGGITQSPKYLFRKEGQNVTLSCEQNLNHDAMYWYRQDPGQGLRLIYYSQIVNDFQKGDIAEGYSVSREKKESFPLTVTSAQKNPTAFYLCASSIVNRGIEQFFGPGTRLTVL.

This clone was found once. The chain links TRBV2 to TRBJ2-3; 8 positions agree with TRBD2. The CDR3 is made up of 15 amino acids. The V and J ends lost 3 bases and 7 bases, in that order; junction bases with no gene match: 9. Germline values: CDR1 SNHLY, CDR2 FYNNEI. The CDR3 region is CASSDVAGLLNTQYF. CDR3 DNA: TGTGCCAGCAGTGACGTAGCGGGGCTCCTAAATACGCAGTATTTT.

The chain couples TRBV21-1 to TRBJ1-1. TRBV21-1 is marked as a pseudogene. The CDR3 runs to 23 residues. CDR3 sequence reads: CASTPKERIQSRNGTWVNTEAFF. In DNA form, the CDR3 reads TGTGCCAGCACCCCAAAAGAGAGGATTCAGAGCCGTAACGGGACCTGGGTGAACACTGAAGCTTTCTTT.

The J gene is TRBJ2-2, the V gene TRBV7-9; D is perhaps TRBD2 (6 bases). Trimming shortened V by 5 bases and J by 0 bases, and 10 bases separated the two germline ends. From germline, CDR1 is SEHNR and CDR2 FQNEAQ (reference sequence). This CDR3 comprises 15 residues. CDR3 coding DNA: TGTGCCAGCAGCACCGCGGGGACGAACACCGGGGAGCTGTTTTTT. It yields the protein CASSTAGTNTGELFF. Complete variable domain (other parts from reference TRBV7-9 and TRBJ2-2): DTGVSQNPRHKITKRGQNVTFRCDPISEHNRLYWYRQTLGQGPEFLTYFQNEAQLEKSRLLSDRFSAERPKGSFSTLEIQRTEQGDSAMYLCASSTAGTNTGELFFGEGSRLTVL.

This sequence joins TRBV10-2 and TRBJ2-7; 8 bases fit TRBD1. Germline values: CDR1 WSHSY, CDR2 SAAADI. V shed 8 bases, J shed 4 bases, and the junction held 4 bases outside the gene matches. The CDR3 consists of 12 residues. CDR3 bases: TGCGCCAGCCAAGGACAGGGATACGAGCAGTACTTC. As protein: CASQGQGYEQYF.

The chain couples TRBV29-1 to TRBJ2-5; D gene ambiguous. This CDR3 has 15 residues. Germline V gene lookup returns CDR1 SQVTM and CDR2 ANQGSEA. DNA for the CDR3: TGCGGATTCTCTATAGGTTCGTCGATCCAAGAGACCCAGTACTTC. Translated: CGFSIGSSIQETQYF.